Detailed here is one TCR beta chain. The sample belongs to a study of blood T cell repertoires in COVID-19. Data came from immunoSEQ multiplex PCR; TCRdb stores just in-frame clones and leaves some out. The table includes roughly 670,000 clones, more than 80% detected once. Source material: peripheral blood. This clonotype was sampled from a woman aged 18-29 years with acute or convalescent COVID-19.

The CDR3 bases are TGTGCCAGCAGTTCCCACCGGGACAGGGGAAACACTGAAGCTTTCTTT. It translates to CASSSHRDRGNTEAFF. The chain links TRBV6-5 to TRBJ1-1; 10 bases are shared with TRBD1. With V trimmed by 4 bases and J by 2 bases, 7 bases remained unmatched. Germline V gene data show CDR1 as MNHEY and CDR2 as SVGAGI. The CDR3 has 16 amino acids.